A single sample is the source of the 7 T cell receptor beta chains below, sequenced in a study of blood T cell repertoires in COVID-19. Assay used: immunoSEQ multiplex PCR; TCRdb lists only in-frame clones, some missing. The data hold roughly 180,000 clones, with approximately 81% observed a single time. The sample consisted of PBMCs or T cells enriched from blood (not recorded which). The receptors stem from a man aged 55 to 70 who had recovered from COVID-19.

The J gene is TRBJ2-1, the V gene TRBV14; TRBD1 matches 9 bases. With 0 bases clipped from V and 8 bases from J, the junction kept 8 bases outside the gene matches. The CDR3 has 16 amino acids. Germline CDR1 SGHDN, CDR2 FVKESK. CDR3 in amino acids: CASSQDWTGALYEQFF. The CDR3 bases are TGTGCCAGCAGCCAAGATTGGACAGGGGCCCTCTATGAGCAGTTCTTC.

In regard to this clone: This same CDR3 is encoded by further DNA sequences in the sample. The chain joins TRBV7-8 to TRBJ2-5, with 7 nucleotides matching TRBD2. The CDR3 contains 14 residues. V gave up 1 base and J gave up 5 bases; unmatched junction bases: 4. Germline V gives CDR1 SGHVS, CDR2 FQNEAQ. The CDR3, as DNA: TGTGCCAGCAGCTTAGGTGGGGGAGGGGAGACCCAGTACTTC. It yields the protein CASSLGGGGETQYF.

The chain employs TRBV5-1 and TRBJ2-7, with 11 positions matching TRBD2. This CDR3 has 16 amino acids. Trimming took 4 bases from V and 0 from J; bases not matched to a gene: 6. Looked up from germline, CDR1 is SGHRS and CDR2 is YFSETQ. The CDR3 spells CASSRTSGGPSYEQYF. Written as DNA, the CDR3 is TGCGCCAGCAGCAGAACTAGCGGGGGACCCTCCTACGAGCAGTACTTC.

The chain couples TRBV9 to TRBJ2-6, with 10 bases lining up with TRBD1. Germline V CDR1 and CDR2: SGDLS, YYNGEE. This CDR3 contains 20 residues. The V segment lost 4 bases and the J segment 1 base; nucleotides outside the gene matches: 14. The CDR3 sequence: CASSRPIGGTGESGANVLTF. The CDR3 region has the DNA TGTGCCAGCAGCCGACCCATAGGGGGGACAGGGGAGTCTGGGGCCAACGTCCTGACTTTC.

The CDR3 DNA reads TGTGCCAGCAGCTATGACAGGGGCGGTTATTCACCCCTCCACTTT. Protein sequence: CASSYDRGGYSPLHF. The V gene is TRBV11-1, the J gene TRBJ1-6; 8 nucleotides match TRBD1. The CDR3 is 15 residues long. Looked up from germline, CDR1 is SGHAT and CDR2 is FQDESV (reference sequence). The V gene end was trimmed by 4 bases and the J gene end by 8 bases; junction bases not matched to a gene: 7.

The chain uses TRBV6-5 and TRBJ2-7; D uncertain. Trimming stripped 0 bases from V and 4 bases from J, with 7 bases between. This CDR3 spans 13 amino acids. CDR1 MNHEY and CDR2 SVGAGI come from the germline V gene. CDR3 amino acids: CASSYSKAYEQYF. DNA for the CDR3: TGTGCCAGCAGTTACTCGAAAGCGTACGAGCAGTACTTC.

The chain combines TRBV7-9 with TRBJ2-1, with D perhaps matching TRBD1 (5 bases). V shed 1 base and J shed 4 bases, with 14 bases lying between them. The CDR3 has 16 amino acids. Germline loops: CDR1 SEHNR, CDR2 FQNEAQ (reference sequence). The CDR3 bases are TGTGCCAGCAGCTTAGGTCCACAGGAGCGTTACAATGAGCAGTTCTTC. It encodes CASSLGPQERYNEQFF.